Listed below are T cell receptor beta chains from one sample, sequenced in a study of blood T cell repertoires in COVID-19. The method was immunoSEQ multiplex PCR; TCRdb's version includes in-frame clones alone and lacks a portion of them. The table has roughly 78,000 clones, around 88% seen once. Sequenced: peripheral blood. These receptor sequences come from a man aged 55 to 70 with acute or convalescent COVID-19. Each CDR3 is given with its conserved first and last residue. Each record gives: clone size, J gene, V gene, D gene, CDR3 protein, CDR3 DNA. D genes are given only for firm matches. Only part of the rows carry a size: once, few, many, or a class if the clone is expanded.

size: NA; J: TRBJ1-3; V: TRBV27; D: TRBD1; CDR3: CASRLTPPGQGSGNTIYF; DNA: TGTGCCAGCAGACTTACTCCCCCGGGACAGGGATCCGGAAACACCATATATTTT
size: NA; J: TRBJ1-3; V: TRBV9; D: NA; CDR3: CASSVQHSGPGNTIYF; DNA: TGTGCCAGCAGCGTACAACACTCAGGTCCTGGAAACACCATATATTTT
size: NA; J: TRBJ2-5; V: TRBV5-6; D: NA; CDR3: CASSLADTEPFGETQYF; DNA: TGTGCCAGCAGCTTGGCCGATACAGAACCATTTGGGGAGACCCAGTACTTC
size: NA; J: TRBJ2-3; V: TRBV6-6; D: NA; CDR3: CASSPMEPTTDTQYF; DNA: TGTGCCAGCAGTCCTATGGAGCCGACCACAGATACGCAGTATTTT
size: NA; J: TRBJ1-1; V: TRBV19; D: NA; CDR3: CASSMGGAVTEAFF; DNA: TGTGCCAGTAGTATGGGGGGGGCCGTGACTGAAGCTTTCTTT
size: NA; J: TRBJ2-1; V: TRBV27; D: NA; CDR3: CASSFGASYNEQFF; DNA: TGTGCCAGCAGTTTCGGAGCATCCTACAATGAGCAGTTCTTC
size: NA; J: TRBJ1-2; V: TRBV30; D: NA; CDR3: CAWSQQGWNGYTF; DNA: TGTGCCTGGAGTCAGCAGGGGTGGAATGGCTACACCTTC
size: NA; J: TRBJ1-2; V: TRBV19; D: NA; CDR3: CASSSLEALPYGYTF; DNA: TGTGCCAGTAGCAGCCTAGAGGCGTTACCATATGGCTACACCTTC
size: NA; J: TRBJ2-4; V: TRBV7-3; D: NA; CDR3: CASSLLPENIQYF; DNA: TGTGCCAGCAGCTTACTTCCGGAAAACATTCAGTACTTC
size: NA; J: TRBJ2-1; V: TRBV6-4; D: NA; CDR3: CASSDPRQGLFF; DNA: TGTGCCAGCAGTGACCCCAGACAGGGACTGTTCTTC
size: once; J: TRBJ1-1; V: TRBV12-3/TRBV12-4; D: NA; CDR3: CASTIAGIGAFF; DNA: TGTGCCAGCACCATCGCAGGAATTGGAGCTTTCTTT
size: NA; J: TRBJ1-2; V: TRBV6-1; D: NA; CDR3: CASSEQGKSGYTF; DNA: TGTGCCAGCAGTGAACAGGGAAAGAGCGGCTACACCTTC
size: NA; J: TRBJ2-5; V: TRBV7-9; D: TRBD1; CDR3: CASSSRTGVEETQYF; DNA: TGTGCCAGCAGCTCAAGGACAGGGGTGGAGGAGACCCAGTACTTC
size: NA; J: TRBJ1-5; V: TRBV5-1; D: TRBD1; CDR3: CASSSNPGQDMYSNQPQHF; DNA: TGCGCCAGCAGCTCGAACCCGGGACAGGATATGTATAGCAATCAGCCCCAGCATTTT
size: NA; J: TRBJ2-3; V: TRBV18; D: NA; CDR3: CASSPTTDTQYF; DNA: TGTGCCAGCTCACCAACTACAGATACGCAGTATTTT
size: NA; J: TRBJ1-2; V: TRBV18; D: NA; CDR3: CASSPRADSPADGYTF; DNA: TGTGCCAGCTCACCAAGAGCGGACAGCCCGGCGGATGGCTACACCTTC
size: NA; J: TRBJ2-7; V: TRBV9; D: TRBD2; CDR3: CASSRRGTSIRAYEQYF; DNA: TGTGCCAGCAGCCGGAGAGGGACTAGTATTCGCGCCTACGAGCAGTACTTC
size: NA; J: TRBJ2-7; V: TRBV7-8; D: NA; CDR3: CASSLVTETYEQYF; DNA: TGTGCCAGCAGCTTAGTGACAGAAACCTACGAGCAGTACTTC
size: NA; J: TRBJ2-5; V: TRBV6-5; D: TRBD2; CDR3: CASSEASGLETQYF; DNA: TGTGCCAGCAGCGAGGCTAGCGGGTTAGAGACCCAGTACTTC
size: NA; J: TRBJ2-5; V: TRBV28; D: TRBD2; CDR3: CASSPSDSGVQTQYF; DNA: TGTGCCAGCAGTCCCTCAGACAGCGGGGTTCAGACCCAGTACTTC
size: once; J: TRBJ1-4; V: TRBV5-6; D: TRBD1; CDR3: CASSLAGGHEKLFF; DNA: TGTGCCAGCAGCTTGGCAGGGGGCCATGAAAAACTGTTTTTT
size: few; J: TRBJ2-7; V: TRBV27; D: TRBD2; CDR3: CASSSSGGPYEQYF; DNA: TGTGCCAGCAGCTCTAGCGGGGGGCCCTACGAGCAGTACTTC
size: NA; J: TRBJ2-3; V: TRBV10-1; D: TRBD2; CDR3: CASSEPGEGDTQYF; DNA: TGCGCCAGCAGTGAGCCCGGGGAGGGGGATACGCAGTATTTT
size: few; J: TRBJ1-3; V: TRBV13; D: TRBD1; CDR3: CASSRDQGVRGTIYF; DNA: TGTGCCAGCAGCCGGGACCAGGGGGTTCGGGGCACCATATATTTT
size: NA; J: TRBJ1-5; V: TRBV5-5; D: NA; CDR3: CASSLSSRGNQPQHF; DNA: TGTGCCAGCAGCTTGTCCTCCCGGGGCAATCAGCCCCAGCATTTT
size: NA; J: TRBJ2-3; V: TRBV4-1; D: TRBD2; CDR3: CASSQGLLAEADTQYF; DNA: TGCGCCAGCAGCCAAGGTCTACTAGCGGAGGCCGATACGCAGTATTTT
size: NA; J: TRBJ1-2; V: TRBV30; D: TRBD1; CDR3: CAWGQGTYGYTF; DNA: TGTGCCTGGGGACAGGGGACATATGGCTACACCTTC
size: NA; J: TRBJ2-1; V: TRBV10-3; D: TRBD2; CDR3: CAISIRTSGFYNEQFF; DNA: TGTGCCATCAGTATCAGGACTAGCGGGTTTTACAATGAGCAGTTCTTC
size: NA; J: TRBJ2-2; V: TRBV30; D: NA; CDR3: CAWSLRDRNTGELFF; DNA: TGTGCCTGGAGTCTGCGGGACAGAAACACCGGGGAGCTGTTTTTT
size: NA; J: TRBJ2-3; V: TRBV5-6; D: NA; CDR3: CASSSSDTQYF; DNA: TGTGCCAGCAGCTCGTCAGATACGCAGTATTTT
size: NA; J: TRBJ2-3; V: TRBV7-9; D: NA; CDR3: CASSLGTSTDTQYF; DNA: TGTGCCAGCAGCTTAGGGACTAGCACAGATACGCAGTATTTT